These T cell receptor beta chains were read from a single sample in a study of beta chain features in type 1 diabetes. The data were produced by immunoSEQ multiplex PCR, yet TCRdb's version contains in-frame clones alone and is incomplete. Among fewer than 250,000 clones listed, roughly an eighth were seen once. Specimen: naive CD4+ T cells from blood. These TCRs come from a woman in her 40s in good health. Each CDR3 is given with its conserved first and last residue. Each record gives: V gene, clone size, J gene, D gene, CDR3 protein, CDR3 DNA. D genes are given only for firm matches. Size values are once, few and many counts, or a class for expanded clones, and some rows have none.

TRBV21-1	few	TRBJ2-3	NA	CASSARPFQGSTDTQYF	TGTGCCAGCAGCGCCCGACCGTTCCAGGGTAGCACAGATACGCAGTATTTT
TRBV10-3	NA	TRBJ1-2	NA	CAMGGQLTGGGYTF	TGTGCCATGGGTGGACAACTGACGGGTGGGGGCTACACCTTC
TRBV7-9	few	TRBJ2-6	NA	CASSSDTSGANVLTF	TGTGCCAGCAGCTCCGACACCTCTGGGGCCAACGTCCTGACTTTC
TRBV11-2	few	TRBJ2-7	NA	CASSLAAPRHPREYEQYF	TGTGCCAGCAGCTTAGCCGCCCCCCGGCACCCAAGGGAGTACGAGCAGTACTTC
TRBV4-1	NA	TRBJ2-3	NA	CASSQIYTDTQYF	TGCGCCAGCAGCCAAATCTACACAGATACGCAGTATTTT
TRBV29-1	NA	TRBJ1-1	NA	CSGGEADTEAFF	TGCAGCGGTGGGGAGGCGGACACTGAAGCTTTCTTT
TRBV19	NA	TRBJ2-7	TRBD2	CASRLDSGDYEQYF	TGTGCCAGTAGGTTGGATAGCGGGGATTACGAGCAGTACTTC
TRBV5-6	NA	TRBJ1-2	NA	CASSPAGVQLYGYTF	TGTGCCAGCAGCCCAGCGGGGGTCCAGCTCTATGGCTACACCTTC
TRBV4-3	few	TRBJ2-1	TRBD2	CASSQASSGGAWNEQFF	TGCGCCAGCAGCCAAGCCTCTAGCGGGGGGGCCTGGAATGAGCAGTTCTTC
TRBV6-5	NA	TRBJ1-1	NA	CASRRGRLNTEAFF	TGTGCCAGCCGCCGAGGGCGGCTGAACACTGAAGCTTTCTTT
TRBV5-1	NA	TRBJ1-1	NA	CASSLEDSRGGEAFF	TGCGCCAGCAGCTTGGAAGATTCGCGCGGGGGTGAAGCTTTCTTT
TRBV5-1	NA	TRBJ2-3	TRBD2	CASSLAKGLAKDTQYF	TGCGCCAGCAGCTTGGCCAAGGGACTAGCAAAAGATACGCAGTATTTT
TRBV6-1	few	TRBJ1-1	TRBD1	CASSTPGTGNTEAFF	TGTGCCAGCAGTACCCCCGGGACAGGGAACACTGAAGCTTTCTTT
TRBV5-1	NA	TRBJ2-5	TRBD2	CASSSSSGTRIGETQYF	TGCGCCAGCAGCTCCAGCTCTGGGACTAGGATTGGAGAGACCCAGTACTTC
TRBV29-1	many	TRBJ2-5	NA	CSVEDSRLLETQYF	TGCAGCGTTGAGGATAGCCGACTTCTTGAGACCCAGTACTTC
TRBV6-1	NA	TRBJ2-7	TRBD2	CASRASGGASYEQYF	TGTGCCAGCAGGGCCAGCGGGGGGGCCTCCTACGAGCAGTACTTC
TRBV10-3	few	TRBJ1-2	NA	CAISEGGVYGYTF	TGTGCCATCAGTGAGGGCGGGGTTTATGGCTACACCTTC
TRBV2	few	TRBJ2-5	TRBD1	CASSEALGGETQYF	TGTGCCAGCAGTGAAGCGTTAGGGGGCGAGACCCAGTACTTC
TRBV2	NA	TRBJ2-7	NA	CASNGAQGGPYEQYF	TGTGCCAGCAACGGGGCACAGGGAGGGCCCTACGAGCAGTACTTC
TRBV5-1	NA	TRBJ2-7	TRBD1	CARTSDRFYEQYF	TGCGCCAGGACCTCGGACAGGTTCTACGAGCAGTACTTC
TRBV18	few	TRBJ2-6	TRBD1	CASSPRGTAVLSGANVLTF	TGTGCCAGCTCACCTAGAGGGACAGCTGTGCTCTCTGGGGCCAACGTCCTGACTTTC
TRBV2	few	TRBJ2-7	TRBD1	CASSTRQGPYEQYF	TGTGCCAGCAGTACGCGACAGGGGCCCTACGAGCAGTACTTC
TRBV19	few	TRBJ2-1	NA	CASSIGPRVEQFF	TGTGCCAGTAGTATAGGCCCACGGGTCGAGCAGTTCTTC
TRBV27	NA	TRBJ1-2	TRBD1	CASRGQGYGYTF	TGTGCCAGCAGGGGACAGGGTTATGGCTACACCTTC
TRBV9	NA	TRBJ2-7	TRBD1	CASSPGTGTYEQYF	TGTGCCAGCAGCCCCGGGACAGGAACTTACGAGCAGTACTTC
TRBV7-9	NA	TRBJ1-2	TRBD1	CASSFNRGANYGYTF	TGTGCCAGCAGCTTCAACAGGGGAGCTAACTATGGCTACACCTTC
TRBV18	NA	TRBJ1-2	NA	CASSSTLTADWYGYTF	TGTGCCAGCTCATCCACCCTAACCGCTGATTGGTATGGCTACACCTTC